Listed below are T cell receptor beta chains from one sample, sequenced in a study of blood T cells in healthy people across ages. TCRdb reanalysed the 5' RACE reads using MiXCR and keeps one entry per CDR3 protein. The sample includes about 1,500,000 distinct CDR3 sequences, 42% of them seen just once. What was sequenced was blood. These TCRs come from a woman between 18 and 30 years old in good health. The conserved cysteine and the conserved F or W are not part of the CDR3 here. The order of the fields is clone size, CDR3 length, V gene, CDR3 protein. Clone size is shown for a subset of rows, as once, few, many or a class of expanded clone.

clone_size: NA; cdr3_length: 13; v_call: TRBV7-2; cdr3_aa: ASSLVASGPNEQF
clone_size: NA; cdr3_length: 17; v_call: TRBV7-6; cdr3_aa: ASSFSAGGTSTRADTQY
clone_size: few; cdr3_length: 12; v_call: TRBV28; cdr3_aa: ASSPQVAGETQY
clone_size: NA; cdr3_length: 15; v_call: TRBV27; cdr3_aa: ASRWSGQSSGANVLT
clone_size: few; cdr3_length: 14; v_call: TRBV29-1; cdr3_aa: SVVGRSPIINNEQF
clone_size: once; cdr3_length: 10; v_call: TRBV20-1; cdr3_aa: VPGGDQETQY
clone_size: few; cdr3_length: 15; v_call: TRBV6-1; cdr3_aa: ASGGTSGSVTKNIQY
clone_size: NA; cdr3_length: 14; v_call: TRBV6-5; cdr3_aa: ASSYSRAGETYKQY
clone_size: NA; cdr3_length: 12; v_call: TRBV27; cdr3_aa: ASSLRTDLYGYT
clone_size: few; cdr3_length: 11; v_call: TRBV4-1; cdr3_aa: ASSSPGPDTQY
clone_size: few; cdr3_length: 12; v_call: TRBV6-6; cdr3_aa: ASSTSEGQETQY
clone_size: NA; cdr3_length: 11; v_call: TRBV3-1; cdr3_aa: ASSHRVPFGYT
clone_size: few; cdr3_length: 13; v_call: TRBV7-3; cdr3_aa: ASSLDPRGEETQY
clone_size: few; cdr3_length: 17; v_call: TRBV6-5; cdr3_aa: ASSYSRLAGGSDTGELF
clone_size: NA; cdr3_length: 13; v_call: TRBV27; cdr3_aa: AIRQGTSGANVLT
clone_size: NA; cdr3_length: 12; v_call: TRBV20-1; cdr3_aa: SANSYYSNQPQH
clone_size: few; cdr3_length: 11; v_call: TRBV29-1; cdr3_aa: SVAGQGGGEQF
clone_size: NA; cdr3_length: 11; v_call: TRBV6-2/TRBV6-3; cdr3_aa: ASSDGAGDEQY
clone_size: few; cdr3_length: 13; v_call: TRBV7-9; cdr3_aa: ASYRDTSGLYEQY
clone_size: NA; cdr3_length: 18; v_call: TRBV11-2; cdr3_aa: ASSLDRGSGAISPNYDYT
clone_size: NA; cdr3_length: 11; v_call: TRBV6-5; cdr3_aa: ASSTLVGGEAF
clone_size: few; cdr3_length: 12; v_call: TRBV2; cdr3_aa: ASSEAGFTGELF
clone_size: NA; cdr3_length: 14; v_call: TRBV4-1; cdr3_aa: ASSLGEDRVNTEAF
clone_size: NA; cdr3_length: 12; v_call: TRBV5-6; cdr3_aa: ASSLEGEWDTQY
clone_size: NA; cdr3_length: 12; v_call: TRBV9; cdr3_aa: ATSGTGMGDTQY
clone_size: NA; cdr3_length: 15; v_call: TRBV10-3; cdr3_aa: AISLGQGFSGANVLT
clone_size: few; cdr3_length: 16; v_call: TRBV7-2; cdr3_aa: ASSSTPGAKLAKNIQY
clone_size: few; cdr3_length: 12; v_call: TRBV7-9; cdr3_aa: ASSLAMGGSLLF
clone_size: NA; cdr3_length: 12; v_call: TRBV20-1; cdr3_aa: SARDTTAQNTQY
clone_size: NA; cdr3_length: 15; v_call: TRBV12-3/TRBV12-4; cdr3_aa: ASSPRQGWGHNYGYT
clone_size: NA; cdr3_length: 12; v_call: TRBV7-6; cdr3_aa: ASSPNRVFNEQF
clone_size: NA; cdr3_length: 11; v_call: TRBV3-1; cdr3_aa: ASSQGFGGGYT
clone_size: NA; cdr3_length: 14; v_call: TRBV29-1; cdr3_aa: SVEDGGLAGVDTQY
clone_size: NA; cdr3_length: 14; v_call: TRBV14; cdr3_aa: ASSQGGLASRETQY
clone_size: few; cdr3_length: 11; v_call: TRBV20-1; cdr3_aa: SASPGADTEAF
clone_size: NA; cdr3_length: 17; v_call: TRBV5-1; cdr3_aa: ASSLVGLAGGSSYNEQF
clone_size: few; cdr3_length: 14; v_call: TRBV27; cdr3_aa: ASSLTSGFLRETQY
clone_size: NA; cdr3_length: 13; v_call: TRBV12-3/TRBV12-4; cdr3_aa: ASSFGTVGTDTQF
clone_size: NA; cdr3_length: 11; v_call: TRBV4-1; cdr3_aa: ASSQLEQEGAF
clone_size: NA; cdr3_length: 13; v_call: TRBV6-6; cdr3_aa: ASRSTGAGDTEAF
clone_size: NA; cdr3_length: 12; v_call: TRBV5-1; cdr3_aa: ASKVQERAYEQY
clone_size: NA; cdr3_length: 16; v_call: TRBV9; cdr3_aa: ASSAWGLAGTNTGELF
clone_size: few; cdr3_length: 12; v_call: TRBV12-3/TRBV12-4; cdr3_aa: ASSRSGRRETQY
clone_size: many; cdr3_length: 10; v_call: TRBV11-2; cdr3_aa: ASSLRRDEQF
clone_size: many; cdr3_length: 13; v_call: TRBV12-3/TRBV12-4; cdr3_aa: ASSLGAPNTGELF
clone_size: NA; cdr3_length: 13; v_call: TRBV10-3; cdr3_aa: AISESRQPNEKPF
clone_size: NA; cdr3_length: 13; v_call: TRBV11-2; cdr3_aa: ASRVPGQGIYEQY
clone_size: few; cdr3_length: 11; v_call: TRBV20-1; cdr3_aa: SGEERIRETQY
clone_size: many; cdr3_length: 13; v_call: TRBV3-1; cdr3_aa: ASSQVAGGTGELF
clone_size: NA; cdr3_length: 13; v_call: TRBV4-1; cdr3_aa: ASSQDWTGKNIQY
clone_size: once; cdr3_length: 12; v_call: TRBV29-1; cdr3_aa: SVEDSIANYGYT
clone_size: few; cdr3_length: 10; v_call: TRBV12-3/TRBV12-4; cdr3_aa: ASSFKPETQY
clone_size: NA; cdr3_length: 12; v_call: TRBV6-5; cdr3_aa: ASRPTATEQPQH
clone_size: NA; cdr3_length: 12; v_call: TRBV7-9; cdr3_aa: ASSNSGNKETQY
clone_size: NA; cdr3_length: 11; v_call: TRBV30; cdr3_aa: AWSRTGNYGYT
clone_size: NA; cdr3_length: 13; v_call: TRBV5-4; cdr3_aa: ASSPGPAPGNEQF
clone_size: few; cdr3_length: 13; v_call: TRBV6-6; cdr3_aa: ASSYSTLTSGRKF
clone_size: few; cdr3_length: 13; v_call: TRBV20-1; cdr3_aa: SATSRTNNTDTQY
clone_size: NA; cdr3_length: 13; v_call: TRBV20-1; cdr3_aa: SASLVAGGYNEQF
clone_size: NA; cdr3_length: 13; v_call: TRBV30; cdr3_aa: AWSLGNSGANVLT